This section outlines one TCR beta chain sequence together with its context. These data are taken from a study of control samples from healthy donors and cancer patients. This CDR3 comprises 15 residues. Germline V gene sequence: CDR1 WNHNN, CDR2 SYGVQD (reference sequence). V lost 3 bases and J lost 0, with 12 bases in between. The data were produced by immunoSEQ multiplex PCR, yet TCRdb's version contains in-frame clones alone and is incomplete. This table holds some 140,000 clones, approximately 96% found once. The rearrangement uses TRBV10-1 and TRBJ2-7; D perhaps matches TRBD1 (5 bases). Sequenced sample: blood. The receptor comes from a man in his forties in good health. The CDR3 region is CASSDWADSSYEQYF. CDR3 sequence (DNA): TGCGCCAGCAGTGACTGGGCCGACAGCTCCTACGAGCAGTACTTC.